This passage covers 30 T cell receptor beta chains from one sample sequenced in a study of cytomegalovirus exposure and HLA in healthy donors. This PCR relied on a set of 60 Vbeta primers and 13 Jbeta primers. TCRdb's table, derived via immunoSEQ multiplex PCR, lists solely in-frame clones and lacks some. The top ten hold 0.8% of the sample, which has some 200,000 clones, 82% seen once. The sample taken for sequencing was PBMCs. The receptors derive from a woman in her late teens or twenties in good health and CMV-seronegative.

The chain couples TRBV27 to TRBJ1-2, with a tentative D call TRBD1 (5 bases). CDR3 length equals 14 residues. The germline gives CDR1 MNHEY, CDR2 SMNVEV (reference sequence). Trimming took off 5 bases at V and 4 bases at J, with 14 bases between the two ends. The CDR3: CASSPQGVPYGYTF. The CDR3 DNA sequence: TGTGCCAGCAGTCCCCAGGGTGTGCCCTATGGCTACACCTTC.

The chain employs TRBV7-2 and TRBJ2-2; maybe TRBD2 (5 bases). The CDR3 is made up of 16 amino acids. Germline CDR1 SGHTA, CDR2 FQGNSA. Trimming removed 1 base at V and 2 bases at J, with 11 bases between. CDR3 loop: CASSLGDGVNTGELFF. Here the CDR3 DNA reads TGTGCCAGCAGCTTAGGTGACGGGGTCAACACCGGGGAGCTGTTTTTT.

The V and J genes are TRBV6-1 and TRBJ1-1; D is unresolved. The ends were cut back, 6 bases at V and 1 base at J, with 12 bases in the middle. The CDR3 is made up of 14 amino acids. In germline, CDR1 is MNHNS, CDR2 SASEGT. CDR3 coding DNA: TGTGCCAGCAGGGCCGGGAACACGAACACTGAAGCTTTCTTT. This encodes CASRAGNTNTEAFF.

The gene calls are TRBV5-1 and TRBJ2-7, with 7 bases that match TRBD2. Trimming took 6 bases from V and 4 from J; bases not matched to a gene: 10. This CDR3 has 14 amino acids. Germline V gene lookup returns CDR1 SGHRS and CDR2 YFSETQ. The CDR3 DNA is TGCGCCAGCACCCGGGGGGACCCCCTATACGAGCAGTACTTC. Residues: CASTRGDPLYEQYF. Full variable domain (missing parts from reference TRBV5-1 and TRBJ2-7): KAGVTQTPRYLIKTRGQQVTLSCSPISGHRSVSWYQQTPGQGLQFLFEYFSETQRNKGNFPGRFSGRQFSNSRSEMNVSTLELGDSALYLCASTRGDPLYEQYFGPGTRLTVT.

V is TRBV6-5 and J is TRBJ2-7; the match to TRBD2 covers 11 bases. V was pared by 5 bases and J by 0 bases, with 3 bases of the junction left unmatched. The germline V gene encodes CDR1 MNHEY and CDR2 SVGAGI. There are 15 residues in the CDR3. The CDR3 loop is CASSPLAGDSYEQYF. The CDR3 nucleotides are TGTGCCAGCAGTCCACTAGCGGGAGACTCCTACGAGCAGTACTTC.

The chain has TRBV19 and TRBJ2-7; tentatively, D is TRBD2 (5 bases). V shed 5 bases and J shed 4 bases, with 9 bases lying between them. This CDR3 has 12 amino acids. Germline lookup yields CDR1 LNHDA and CDR2 SQIVND (reference sequence). Here the CDR3 DNA reads TGTGCCAGTAGTGGAGGATTTTACGAGCAGTACTTC. This codes for CASSGGFYEQYF.

The rearrangement links TRBV6-5 to TRBJ1-6; D may be TRBD1 (6 bases). CDR1 and CDR2 from the germline V gene are MNHEY and SVGAGI. With 6 bases removed from V and 8 bases from J, the gap between germline ends came to 14 bases. This CDR3 is 14 amino acids long. The CDR3: CASSPDRRDSPLHF. CDR3 nucleotides: TGTGCCAGCAGCCCAGACAGGCGGGATTCACCCCTCCACTTT.

The chain combines TRBV6-5 with TRBJ2-7, with 7 bases that match TRBD1. J was trimmed by 0 bases and V by 5 bases; bases with no gene match: 7. Germline V lookup: CDR1 MNHEY, CDR2 SVGAGI. CDR3 length: 15 amino acids. The CDR3 protein is CASSTRDSVSYEQYF. The CDR3 nucleotides are TGTGCCAGCAGTACCCGGGACAGCGTCTCCTACGAGCAGTACTTC.

CDR3 sequence: CASSGGGGGYEQYF. Here the CDR3 DNA reads TGTGCCAGCAGCGGGGGGGGTGGTGGCTACGAGCAGTACTTC. V usage is TRBV9 and J usage is TRBJ2-7; 7 nucleotides align to TRBD2. Trimming at V came to 3 bases and at J to 3 bases, leaving 6 bases not matched to a gene. Per the germline V gene, CDR1 is SGDLS and CDR2 is YYNGEE. There are 14 residues in the CDR3.

This chain joins TRBV6-5 and TRBJ2-5, with 9 positions matching TRBD1. Germline CDR1 MNHEY, CDR2 SVGAGI. The CDR3 runs to 13 residues. V lost 10 bases to trimming and J lost 5 bases; unmatched junction nucleotides: 8. As DNA, the CDR3 is TGTGCCACCCACAGGGGGCCAGCGGAGACCCAGTACTTC. Its protein is CATHRGPAETQYF.

The chain couples TRBV7-7 to TRBJ2-1; tentative D call: TRBD2 (6 bases). The CDR3 is 14 amino acids. Germline CDR1 SSHAT, CDR2 FNYEAQ (reference sequence). The V end lost 3 bases, the J end lost 1 base, and 7 bases lay between the germline ends. Here the CDR3 reads CASSLEGSYNEQFF. In DNA form, the CDR3 reads TGTGCCAGCAGCTTGGAGGGGTCCTACAATGAGCAGTTCTTC.

The chain joins TRBV28 to TRBJ1-1; 8 bases map to TRBD1. The CDR3 has 15 amino acids. Germline CDR1 MDHEN, CDR2 SYDVKM. Losses at the gene ends were 4 bases for V and 3 bases for J; bases not matched to a gene: 7. The CDR3 nucleotides are TGTGCCAGCAGTTCAGGGGGCGCGGAACACACTGAAGCTTTCTTT. Encoded protein: CASSSGGAEHTEAFF. The full variable domain, its missing parts supplied by reference TRBV28 and TRBJ1-1, is DVKVTQSSRYLVKRTGEKVFLECVQDMDHENMFWYRQDPGLGLRLIYFSYDVKMKEKGDIPEGYSVSREKKERFSLILESASTNQTSMYLCASSSGGAEHTEAFFGQGTRLTVV.

The chain recombines TRBV5-1 with TRBJ1-6, with D unclear. V was cut by 0 bases and J by 10 bases, with 17 bases left in between. CDR1 is SGHRS and CDR2 is YFSETQ in the germline V gene. CDR3 size: 16 residues. The CDR3 DNA reads TGCGCCAGCAGCTTGGCCACTGGAGCAGGCGGGTCACCCCTCCACTTT. Encoded protein: CASSLATGAGGSPLHF.

The gene calls are TRBV5-5 and TRBJ1-5, with 8 bases fitting TRBD1. CDR1 is SGHKS and CDR2 is YYEKEE in the germline V gene (reference sequence). This CDR3 has 16 amino acids. With 0 bases clipped from V and 6 bases from J, the junction kept 8 bases outside the gene matches. The CDR3 loop is CASSLVLDRDVQPQHF. The CDR3 nucleotides read TGTGCCAGCAGCTTGGTCCTGGACAGGGATGTTCAGCCCCAGCATTTT.

The chain joins TRBV27 to TRBJ1-2, with a possible D match to TRBD1 (6 bases). The CDR3 sequence is 14 residues long. V shed 2 bases and J shed 5 bases, with 12 bases lying between them. CDR1 is MNHEY, CDR2 SMNVEV, per germline (reference sequence). CDR3 amino acids: CASSLKPGDYGYTF. CDR3 in DNA: TGTGCCAGCAGTTTAAAGCCAGGGGATTATGGCTACACCTTC.

The chain uses TRBV5-1 and TRBJ1-1; no clear D gene. Trimming left V 2 bases short and J 0 bases short, with 8 bases between. The CDR3 spans 14 residues. CDR1 SGHRS and CDR2 YFSETQ come from the germline V gene. This chain's CDR3 is CASSFGQMNTEAFF. CDR3 sequence (DNA): TGCGCCAGCAGCTTTGGGCAGATGAACACTGAAGCTTTCTTT.

This chain connects TRBV2 to TRBJ2-7; 8 bases are shared with TRBD2. V lost 4 bases and J lost 3; bases outside the gene matches: 2. The CDR3 totals 13 residues. Per the germline V gene, CDR1 is SNHLY and CDR2 is FYNNEI. CDR3 nucleotides: TGTGCCAGCAGTGTGGGACTAGACTACGAGCAGTACTTC. The encoded protein is CASSVGLDYEQYF.

This chain connects TRBV7-9 to TRBJ2-3, with TRBD2 matching 9 bases. CDR1 is SEHNR and CDR2 is FQNEAQ in the germline V gene (reference sequence). This CDR3 has 16 amino acids. The trim removed 1 base at V and 1 base at J, leaving 3 bases unmatched. The CDR3 sequence is CASSLVLAGGTDTQYF. CDR3 in DNA: TGTGCCAGCAGCTTAGTGTTAGCGGGAGGCACAGATACGCAGTATTTT.

The rearrangement joins TRBV14 to TRBJ1-2; a weak D match, TRBD1 (5 bases). This CDR3 has 16 amino acids. The V end was cut by 0 bases, the J end by 6 bases, with 17 bases between. Germline V lookup: CDR1 SGHDN, CDR2 FVKESK. This CDR3 is CASSQDHEGDGNGYTF. The CDR3 nucleotides are TGTGCCAGCAGCCAAGATCATGAAGGGGATGGTAATGGCTACACCTTC.

The chain uses TRBV6-5 and TRBJ2-1; D perhaps matches TRBD2 (6 bases). CDR3 length: 13 amino acids. V shed 3 bases and J shed 10 bases, with 13 bases lying between them. Germline assignment: CDR1 MNHEY and CDR2 SVGAGI. In DNA form, the CDR3 reads TGTGCCAGCAGTTATTGGACACGGGAGGAGCAGTTCTTC. It is translated as CASSYWTREEQFF.

The chain has TRBV6-5 and TRBJ2-7; the D is unclear. CDR3 length: 14 residues. The V end lost 0 bases, the J end lost 3 bases, and 9 bases lay between the germline ends. CDR1 and CDR2 from the germline V gene are MNHEY and SVGAGI. CDR3 sequence (DNA): TGTGCCAGCAGTTACTCCCCGACAAGCTACGAGCAGTACTTC. It encodes CASSYSPTSYEQYF.

The rearrangement links TRBV7-2 to TRBJ2-3; 11 bases fit TRBD2. Germline V lookup: CDR1 SGHTA, CDR2 FQGNSA. V dropped 1 base and J dropped 4; count of bases not matched to a gene: 10. There are 18 residues in the CDR3. The CDR3 sequence: CASSLVGVSGGAPDTQYF. Written as DNA, the CDR3 is TGTGCCAGCAGCTTAGTGGGGGTTAGCGGGGGGGCCCCAGATACGCAGTATTTT.

This chain connects TRBV2 to TRBJ2-7, with 10 positions matching TRBD2. The CDR3 runs to 16 residues. Germline CDR1 and CDR2: SNHLY and FYNNEI. Trimming at V came to 10 bases and at J to 6 bases, leaving 18 bases not matched to a gene. CDR3 region: CATTSGKLATLSEQYF. The DNA for the CDR3 is TGTGCCACTACTAGCGGGAAGCTCGCAACCTTATCCGAGCAGTACTTC.

The gene calls are TRBV5-1 and TRBJ1-2; TRBD1 might be the D (6 bases). The germline V gene encodes CDR1 SGHRS and CDR2 YFSETQ. Deletions cut 2 bases from V and 8 bases from J, with 13 bases between. The CDR3 runs to 13 residues. The chain's CDR3 is CASSLDRPEGYTF. For the CDR3, the DNA is TGCGCCAGCAGCTTAGACAGGCCGGAGGGCTACACCTTC.

The V gene is TRBV19, the J gene TRBJ2-3; TRBD1 aligns across 9 bases. CDR3 length: 13 amino acids. The ends lost 9 bases at V and 6 bases at J; junction bases unmatched: 7. Germline loops: CDR1 LNHDA, CDR2 SQIVND (reference sequence). The CDR3 loop reads CASGGQGADTQYF. CDR3 nucleotide sequence: TGTGCCAGCGGGGGACAGGGTGCGGATACGCAGTATTTT.

The V call is TRBV27, the J call TRBJ1-2; D is perhaps TRBD1 (6 bases). V was pared by 2 bases and J by 5 bases, with 12 bases between. This CDR3 is built from 14 residues. Germline CDR1 MNHEY, CDR2 SMNVEV (reference sequence). The CDR3 region has the DNA TGTGCCAGCAGTTTAAAGGCAGGGGTTTATGGCTACACCTTC. Translating it yields CASSLKAGVYGYTF.

The sample holds a few counts of this clone. The chain combines TRBV6-1 with TRBJ1-1, with 7 bases lining up with TRBD1. The CDR3 runs to 14 residues. Germline CDR1 and CDR2: MNHNS and SASEGT. The trim removed 4 bases at V and 0 bases at J, leaving 2 bases unmatched. The chain's CDR3 is CASSVQGLNTEAFF. CDR3 nucleotides: TGTGCCAGCAGTGTACAGGGGTTGAACACTGAAGCTTTCTTT.

This clone has only one observation. The rearrangement joins TRBV10-1 to TRBJ2-1, with no clear D. Trimming shortened V by 3 bases and J by 10 bases, and 10 bases separated the two germline ends. CDR1 is WNHNN and CDR2 is SYGVQD in the germline V gene (reference sequence). This CDR3 spans 12 amino acids. The CDR3 DNA reads TGCGCCAGCAGTGACCCCCAGGAAGAGCAGTTCTTC. It translates to CASSDPQEEQFF.

The chain uses TRBV27 and TRBJ2-7; 9 nucleotides align to TRBD2. CDR1 is MNHEY and CDR2 is SMNVEV in the germline V gene (reference sequence). CDR3 length: 16 amino acids. V lost 1 base and J lost 2; bases outside the gene matches: 6. CDR3 sequence: CASSLFSKREAYEQYF. CDR3 in DNA: TGTGCCAGCAGTTTATTCTCTAAGCGGGAGGCCTACGAGCAGTACTTC.

The chain joins TRBV7-8 to TRBJ2-1, with 7 bases matching TRBD2. The CDR3 loop spans 17 amino acids. The V and J ends lost 5 bases and 0 bases, in that order; junction bases with no gene match: 10. The germline gives CDR1 SGHVS, CDR2 FQNEAQ. CDR3 sequence reads: CASSAHYGGSSYNEQFF. The CDR3 DNA sequence: TGTGCCAGCAGCGCCCATTACGGCGGGAGCTCCTACAATGAGCAGTTCTTC.